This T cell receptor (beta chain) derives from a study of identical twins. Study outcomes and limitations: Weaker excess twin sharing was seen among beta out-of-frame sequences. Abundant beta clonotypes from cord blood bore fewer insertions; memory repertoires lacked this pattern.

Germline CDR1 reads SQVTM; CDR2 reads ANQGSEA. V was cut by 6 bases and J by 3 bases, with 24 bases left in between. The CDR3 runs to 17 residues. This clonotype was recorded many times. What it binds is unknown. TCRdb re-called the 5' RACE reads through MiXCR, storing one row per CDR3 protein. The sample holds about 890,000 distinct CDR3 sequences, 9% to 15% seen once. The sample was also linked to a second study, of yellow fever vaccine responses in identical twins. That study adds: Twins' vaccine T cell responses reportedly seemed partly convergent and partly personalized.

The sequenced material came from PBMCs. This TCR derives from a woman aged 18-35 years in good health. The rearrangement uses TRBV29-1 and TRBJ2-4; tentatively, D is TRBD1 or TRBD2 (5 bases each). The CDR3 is CSVEIGTTPSFKNIQYF. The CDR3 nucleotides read TGCAGCGTCGAAATTGGGACCACACCATCATTCAAAAACATTCAGTACTTC.